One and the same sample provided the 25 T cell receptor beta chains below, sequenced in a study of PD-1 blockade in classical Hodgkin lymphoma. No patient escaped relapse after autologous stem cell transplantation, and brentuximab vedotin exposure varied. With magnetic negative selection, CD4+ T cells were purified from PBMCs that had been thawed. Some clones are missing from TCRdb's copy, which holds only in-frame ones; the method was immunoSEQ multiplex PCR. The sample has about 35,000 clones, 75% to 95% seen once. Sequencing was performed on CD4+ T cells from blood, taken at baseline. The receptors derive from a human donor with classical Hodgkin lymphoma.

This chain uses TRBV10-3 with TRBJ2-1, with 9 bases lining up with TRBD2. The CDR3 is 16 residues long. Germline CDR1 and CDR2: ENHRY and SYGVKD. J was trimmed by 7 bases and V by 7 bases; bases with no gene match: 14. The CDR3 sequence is CAITSSRASGTNEQFF. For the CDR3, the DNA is TGTGCCATCACTTCCTCAAGGGCTAGCGGGACTAATGAGCAGTTCTTC.

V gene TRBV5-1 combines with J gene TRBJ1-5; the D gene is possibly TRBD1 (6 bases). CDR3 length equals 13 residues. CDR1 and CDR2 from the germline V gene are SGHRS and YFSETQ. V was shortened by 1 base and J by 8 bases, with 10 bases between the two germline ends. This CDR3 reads CASSLTGREPQHF. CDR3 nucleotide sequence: TGCGCCAGCAGCTTGACAGGGCGGGAGCCCCAGCATTTT.

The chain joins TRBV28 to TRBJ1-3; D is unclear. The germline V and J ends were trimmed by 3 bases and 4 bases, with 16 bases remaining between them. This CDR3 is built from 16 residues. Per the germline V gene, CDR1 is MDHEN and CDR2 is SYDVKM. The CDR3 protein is CASSFRTAGGGNTIYF. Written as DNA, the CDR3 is TGTGCCAGCAGTTTTCGCACGGCAGGCGGCGGAAACACCATATATTTT.

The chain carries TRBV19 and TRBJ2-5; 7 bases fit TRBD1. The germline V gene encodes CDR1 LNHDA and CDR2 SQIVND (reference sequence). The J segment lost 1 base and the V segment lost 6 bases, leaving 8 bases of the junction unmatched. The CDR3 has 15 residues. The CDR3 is CASREVGQPQETQYF. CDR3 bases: TGTGCCAGTAGAGAAGTGGGACAGCCCCAAGAGACCCAGTACTTC.

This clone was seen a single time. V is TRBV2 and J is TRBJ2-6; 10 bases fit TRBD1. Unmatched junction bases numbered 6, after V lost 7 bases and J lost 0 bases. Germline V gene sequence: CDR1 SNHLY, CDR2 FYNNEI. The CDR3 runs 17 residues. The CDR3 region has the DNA TGTGCCAGCACAAAGGACAGGGGGGGCTCTGGGGCCAACGTCCTGACTTTC. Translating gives CASTKDRGGSGANVLTF.

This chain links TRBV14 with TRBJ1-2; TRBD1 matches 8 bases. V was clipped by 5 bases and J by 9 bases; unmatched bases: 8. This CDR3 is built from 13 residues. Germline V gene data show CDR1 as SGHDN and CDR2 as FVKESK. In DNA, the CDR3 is TGTGCCAGCAGCGTGCAGGGGGCGCGTAGCTACACCTTC. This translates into CASSVQGARSYTF.

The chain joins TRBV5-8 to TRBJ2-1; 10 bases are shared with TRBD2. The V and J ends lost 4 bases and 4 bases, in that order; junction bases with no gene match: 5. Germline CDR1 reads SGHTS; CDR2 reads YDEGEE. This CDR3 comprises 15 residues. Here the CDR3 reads CASSAGLASYNEQFF. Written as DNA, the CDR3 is TGTGCCAGCAGCGCGGGACTAGCGTCTTACAATGAGCAGTTCTTC.

The CDR3 reads CASSHGAGEGEKLFF. CDR3 coding DNA: TGCGCCAGCAGTCATGGGGCAGGGGAGGGTGAAAAACTGTTTTTT. This chain uses TRBV23-1 with TRBJ1-4; possibly TRBD1 for D (6 bases). TRBV23-1 qualifies as an ORF whose function is uncertain. The V and J ends lost 3 bases and 7 bases respectively, with 15 bases between them. CDR3 length equals 15 residues.

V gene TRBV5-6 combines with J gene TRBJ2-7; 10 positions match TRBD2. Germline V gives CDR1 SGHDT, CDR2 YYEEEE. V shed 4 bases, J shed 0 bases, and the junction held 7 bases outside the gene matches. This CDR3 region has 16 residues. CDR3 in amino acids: CASSQGTSASSYEQYF. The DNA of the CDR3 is TGTGCCAGCAGCCAGGGGACTAGCGCTAGCTCCTACGAGCAGTACTTC.

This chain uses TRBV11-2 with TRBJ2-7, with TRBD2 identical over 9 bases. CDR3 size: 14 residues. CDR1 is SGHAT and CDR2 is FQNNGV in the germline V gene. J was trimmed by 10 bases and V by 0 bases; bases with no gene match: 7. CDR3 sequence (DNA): TGTGCCAGCAGCTTAGAGGTAGCGGGAGCGCGCCAGTACTTC. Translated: CASSLEVAGARQYF.

The CDR3 loop is CATHGDEQFF. CDR3 nucleotides: TGTGCCACCCACGGGGATGAGCAGTTCTTC. The rearrangement joins TRBV6-6 to TRBJ2-1; D may be TRBD2 (5 bases). Trimming pared 10 bases from V and 8 bases from J, leaving 9 bases between. This CDR3 region has 10 residues. CDR1 MNHNY and CDR2 SVGAGI come from the germline V gene (reference sequence).

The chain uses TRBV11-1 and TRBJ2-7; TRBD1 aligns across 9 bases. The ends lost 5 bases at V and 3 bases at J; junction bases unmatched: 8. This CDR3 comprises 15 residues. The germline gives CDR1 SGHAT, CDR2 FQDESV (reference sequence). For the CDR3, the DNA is TGTGCCAGCAGCCTAAGGACAGGGGCCCTCTACGAGCAGTACTTC. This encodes CASSLRTGALYEQYF. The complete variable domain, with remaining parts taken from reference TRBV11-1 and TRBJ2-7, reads EAEVAQSPRYKITEKSQAVAFWCDPISGHATLYWYRQILGQGPELLVQFQDESVVDDSQLPKDRFSAERLKGVDSTLKIQPAELGDSAMYLCASSLRTGALYEQYFGPGTRLTVT.

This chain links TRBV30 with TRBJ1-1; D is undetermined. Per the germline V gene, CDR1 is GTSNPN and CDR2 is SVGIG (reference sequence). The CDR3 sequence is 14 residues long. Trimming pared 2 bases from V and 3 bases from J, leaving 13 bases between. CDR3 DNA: TGTGCCTGGAGTCCACGAGGGAGGGACACTGAAGCTTTCTTT. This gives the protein CAWSPRGRDTEAFF.

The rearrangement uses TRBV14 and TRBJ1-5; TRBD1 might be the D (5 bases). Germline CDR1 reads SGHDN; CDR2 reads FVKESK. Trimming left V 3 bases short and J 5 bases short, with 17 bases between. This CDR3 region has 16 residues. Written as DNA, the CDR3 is TGTGCCAGCAGCCACGTCTCTGGAGGGGAGGATCAGCCCCAGCATTTT. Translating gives CASSHVSGGEDQPQHF.

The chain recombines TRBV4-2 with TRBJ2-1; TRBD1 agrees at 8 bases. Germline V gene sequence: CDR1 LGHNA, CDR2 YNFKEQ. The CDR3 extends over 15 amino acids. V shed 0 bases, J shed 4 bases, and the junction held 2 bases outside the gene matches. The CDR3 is CASSQEDRVYNEQFF. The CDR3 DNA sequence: TGTGCCAGCAGCCAAGAGGACAGGGTTTACAATGAGCAGTTCTTC.

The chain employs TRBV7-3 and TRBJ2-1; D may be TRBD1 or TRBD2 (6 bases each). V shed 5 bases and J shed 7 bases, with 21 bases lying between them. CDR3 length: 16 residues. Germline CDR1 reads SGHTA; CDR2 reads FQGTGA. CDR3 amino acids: CASSLRGRGSWNEQFF. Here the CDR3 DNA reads TGTGCCAGCAGCCTACGGGGGCGGGGCTCGTGGAATGAGCAGTTCTTC.

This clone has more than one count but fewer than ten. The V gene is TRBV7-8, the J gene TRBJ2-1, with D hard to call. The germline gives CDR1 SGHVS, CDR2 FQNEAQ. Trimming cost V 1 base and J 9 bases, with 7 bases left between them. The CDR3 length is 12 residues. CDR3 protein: CASSLVSGEQFF. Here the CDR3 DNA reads TGTGCCAGCAGCTTAGTTTCGGGTGAGCAGTTCTTC.

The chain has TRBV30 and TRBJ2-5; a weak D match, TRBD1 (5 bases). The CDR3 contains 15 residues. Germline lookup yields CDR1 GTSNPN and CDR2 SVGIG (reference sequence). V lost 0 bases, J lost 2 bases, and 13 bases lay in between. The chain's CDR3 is CAWSVGAGPQETQYF. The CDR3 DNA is TGTGCCTGGAGTGTTGGGGCAGGGCCTCAAGAGACCCAGTACTTC.

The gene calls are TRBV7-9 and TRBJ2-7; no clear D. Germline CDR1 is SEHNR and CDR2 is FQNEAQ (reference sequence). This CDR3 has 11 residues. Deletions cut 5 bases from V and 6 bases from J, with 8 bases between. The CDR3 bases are TGTGCCAGCAGCCCCGCGGCCGAGCAGTACTTC. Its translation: CASSPAAEQYF.

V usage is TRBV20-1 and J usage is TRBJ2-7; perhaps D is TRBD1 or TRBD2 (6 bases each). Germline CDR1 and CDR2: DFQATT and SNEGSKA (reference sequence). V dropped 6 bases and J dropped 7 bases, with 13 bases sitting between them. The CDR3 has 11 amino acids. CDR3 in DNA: TGCAGTGCCAGCAGGGGAGGAGAGCAGTACTTC. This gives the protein CSASRGGEQYF.

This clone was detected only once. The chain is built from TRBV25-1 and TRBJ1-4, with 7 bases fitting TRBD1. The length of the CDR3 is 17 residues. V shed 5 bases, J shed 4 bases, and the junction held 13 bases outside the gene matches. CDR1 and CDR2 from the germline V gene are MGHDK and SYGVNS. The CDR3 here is CASSPHPRQGINEKLFF. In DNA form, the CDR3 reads TGTGCCAGCAGTCCCCACCCTCGACAGGGAATTAATGAAAAACTGTTTTTT. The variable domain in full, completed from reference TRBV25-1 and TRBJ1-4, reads EADIYQTPRYLVIGTGKKITLECSQTMGHDKMYWYQQDPGMELHLIHYSYGVNSTEKGDLSSESTVSRIRTEHFPLTLESARPSHTSQYLCASSPHPRQGINEKLFFGSGTQLSVL.

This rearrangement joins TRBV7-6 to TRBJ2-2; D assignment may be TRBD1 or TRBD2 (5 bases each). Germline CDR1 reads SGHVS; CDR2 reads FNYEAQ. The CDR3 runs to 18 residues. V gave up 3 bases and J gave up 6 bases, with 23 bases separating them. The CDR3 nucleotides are TGTGCCAGCAGCTTTTCTATTACGGGGACGATCTCTCCCGGGGAGCTGTTTTTT. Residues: CASSFSITGTISPGELFF.

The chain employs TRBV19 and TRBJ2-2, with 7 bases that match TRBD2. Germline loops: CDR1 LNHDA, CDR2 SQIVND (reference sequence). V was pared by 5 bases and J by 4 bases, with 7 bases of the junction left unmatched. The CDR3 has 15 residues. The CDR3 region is CASSLAPGGTGELFF. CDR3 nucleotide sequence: TGTGCCAGTAGTTTGGCGCCGGGGGGCACCGGGGAGCTGTTTTTT. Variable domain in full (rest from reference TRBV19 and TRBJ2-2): DGGITQSPKYLFRKEGQNVTLSCEQNLNHDAMYWYRQDPGQGLRLIYYSQIVNDFQKGDIAEGYSVSREKKESFPLTVTSAQKNPTAFYLCASSLAPGGTGELFFGEGSRLTVL.

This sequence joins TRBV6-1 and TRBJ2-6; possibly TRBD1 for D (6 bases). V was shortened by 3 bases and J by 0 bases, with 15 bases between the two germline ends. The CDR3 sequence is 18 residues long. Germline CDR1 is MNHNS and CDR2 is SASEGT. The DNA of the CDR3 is TGTGCCAGCAGTGAGATTGACAGGCCCAACTCTGGGGCCAACGTCCTGACTTTC. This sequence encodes CASSEIDRPNSGANVLTF.

The CDR3 region is CASSLDGKGAGNTIYF. CDR3 nucleotide sequence: TGCGCCAGCAGCTTGGATGGCAAGGGGGCCGGAAACACCATATATTTT. The rearrangement links TRBV5-1 to TRBJ1-3, with 7 bases matching TRBD1. In germline, CDR1 is SGHRS, CDR2 YFSETQ. This CDR3 has 16 residues. Trimming cost V 0 bases and J 4 bases; bases outside gene matches: 7.